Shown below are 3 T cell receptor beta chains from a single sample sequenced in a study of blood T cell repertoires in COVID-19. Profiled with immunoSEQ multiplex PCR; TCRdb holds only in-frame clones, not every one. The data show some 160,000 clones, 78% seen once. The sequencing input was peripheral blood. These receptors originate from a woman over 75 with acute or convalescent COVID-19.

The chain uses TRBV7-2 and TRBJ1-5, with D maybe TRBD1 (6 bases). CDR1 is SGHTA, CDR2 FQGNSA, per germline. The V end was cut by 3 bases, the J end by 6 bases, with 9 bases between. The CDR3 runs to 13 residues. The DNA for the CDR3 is TGTGCCAGCAGCTTTCTAGGGGGTCAGCCCCAGCATTTT. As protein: CASSFLGGQPQHF. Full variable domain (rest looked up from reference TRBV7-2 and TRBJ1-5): GAGVSQSPSNKVTEKGKDVELRCDPISGHTALYWYRQSLGQGLEFLIYFQGNSAPDKSGLPSDRFSAERTGGSVSTLTIQRTQQEDSAVYLCASSFLGGQPQHFGDGTRLSIL.

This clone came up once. The CDR3 spells CASSYGQVTGELFF. For the CDR3, the DNA is TGTGCCAGCAGTTACGGACAAGTCACCGGGGAGCTGTTTTTT. The chain uses TRBV28 and TRBJ2-2; perhaps TRBD1 as D (5 bases). Germline V lookup: CDR1 MDHEN, CDR2 SYDVKM. The germline V and J ends were trimmed by 4 bases and 4 bases, with 10 bases remaining between them. The length of the CDR3 is 14 residues.

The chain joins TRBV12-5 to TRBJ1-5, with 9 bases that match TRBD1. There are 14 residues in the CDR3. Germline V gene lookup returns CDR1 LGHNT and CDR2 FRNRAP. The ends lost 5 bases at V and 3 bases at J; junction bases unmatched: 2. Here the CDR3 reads CASGDRGDNQPQHF. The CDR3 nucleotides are TGTGCTAGTGGTGACAGGGGGGACAATCAGCCCCAGCATTTT.